This TCR beta chain emerged from a study of early T cells in non-severe SARS-CoV-2 infection. Trimming took 3 bases from V and 5 from J, leaving 11 bases between them. The CDR3 runs to 13 residues. The germline V gene encodes CDR1 SQVTM and CDR2 ANQGSEA. Researchers attached unique molecular identifiers to individual cDNA molecules. TCRdb re-derived calls from the 5' RACE reads in MiXCR, one entry per CDR3 protein. Among under 35,000 distinct CDR3 sequences, less than 10% were seen once, and the ten largest hold roughly an eighth. This clonotype was found many times. The clonotype comes from an adult who was a healthcare worker with PCR-confirmed SARS-CoV-2 infection or an uninfected control (not recorded which). The chain is built from TRBV29-1 and TRBJ2-1; perhaps TRBD1 as D (6 bases). What was sequenced was whole blood. The CDR3 is CSVEDWTDNEQFF. The CDR3, as DNA: TGCAGCGTTGAGGACTGGACAGACAATGAGCAGTTCTTC.